This T cell receptor (beta chain) was sequenced for a study of T cell responses to AZD1222 COVID-19 vaccine. Study in general: Timing groups of about 4 and about 12 weeks for second doses were pooled.

The CDR3 consists of 15 residues. V lost 6 bases to trimming and J lost 1 base, with 15 bases between them. In germline, CDR1 is KGHSH, CDR2 LQKENI. Profiling relied on immunoSEQ multiplex PCR, and the TCRdb table lists in-frame clones only, not all of them. Among 100,000 to 150,000 clones listed, about nine tenths were seen once. The sequences come from peripheral blood, collected on day 0 of AZD1222 vaccination. The clonotype comes from an adult in good health. V is TRBV18 and J is TRBJ1-1; a weak D match, TRBD1 (5 bases). In DNA form, the CDR3 reads TGTGCCAGCTCGCCCCGGGACTTCGGGAACACTGAAGCTTTCTTT. Translated, it gives CASSPRDFGNTEAFF.